This T cell receptor (beta chain) appears in the sequencing data of a study of spatial heterogeneity in lung cancer. Study-wide results and limits: The study found ubiquitous expanded tumor TCRs in blood more at resection than follow-up.

Sample time point: sample taken at primary tumor resection. In its sample, this clonotype was seen many times. The antigen is not known. TCRdb re-derived calls from the 5' RACE reads in MiXCR, one entry per CDR3 protein. The sample has approximately 39,000 distinct CDR3 sequences, less than 9% seen once. With V trimmed by 1 base and J by 5 bases, 7 bases remained unmatched. Germline V gene lookup returns CDR1 LNHNV and CDR2 YYDKDF (reference sequence). The CDR3 has 17 residues. V is TRBV15 and J is TRBJ2-2; TRBD2 agrees at 10 bases. This TCR was sampled from a female donor with early-stage non-small cell lung cancer. Source: PBMCs, taken at surgery. CDR3 amino acids: CATSRGGSGRNTGELFF. The DNA for the CDR3 is TGTGCCACCAGCAGAGGGGGTAGCGGGAGGAATACCGGGGAGCTGTTTTTT.